This TCR beta chain is from a study of shared clonotypes between healthy human individuals (dated by TCRdb to 2019 to 2021). Background on the whole study: The cohort comprised two women and a few men aged 18 to 49 years. Per donor, three plates each were used for CD4 naive and CD4 memory, two for CD8 naive, and one for CD8 memory. To estimate repertoire size and how much clonotypes are shared between individuals, the study performed deep sequencing of blood TCR repertoires from a handful of healthy adults. To increase sequencing depth and limit assay-specific biases, different laboratories used diverse techniques to prepare libraries and sequence TCR repertoires. Each donor's leukapheresis produced roughly between roughly 0.85 and 10 billion PBMCs.

The CDR3 goes from the cysteine to the phenylalanine over 14 residues. Only CDR3 DNA remains: 42 bases, in frame from the first base. CDR1 and CDR2 were assigned from the germline V gene as MDHEN and SYDVKM. V loses 5 bases of germline sequence and J loses 0 bases, and the interval between the two ends is 8 bases. On the study overall, not on this receptor specifically: Sharing across several donors was observed for roughly 5% of naive CD4, under 4% of naive CD8, 2% to 2.5% of memory CD4, and about 0.38% of memory CD8 clonotypes. Sampling was limited to blood, and TCR repertoires in tissue likely differ from TCR repertoires in blood. Estimated clonotype richness was generally larger for naive than for memory subsets. Pairwise subsampling led to the expectation that sequencing depth would affect the degree of clonotype sharing among donors. Higher generation probabilities were observed for clonotypes shared by all four sorted-subset donors than for non-shared clonotypes. Incomplete sequencing was indicated by rarefaction of sorted-subset datasets, despite the large sequencing depth. The small number of donors limited the genetic and exposure-history diversity represented.

A word on this clone: There is no known antigen for this receptor. No qualities accompany the bases; no much larger clone lies one base away.

The donors were healthy, HIV-negative adults with no recently reported acute infections or vaccinations. Every donor was a Caucasian adult residing in Nashville, Tennessee, USA. CD4+ T cells were enriched through magnetic negative selection, after which naive cells were positively selected on CD45RA and the remaining negative fraction served as the memory subset. Blood was collected by leukapheresis, and PBMCs were isolated by Ficoll-Histopaque density gradient centrifugation and then cryopreserved in liquid nitrogen vapor phase. Analytical flow cytometry was used to check the purity and quantity of each magnetically sorted T cell population. Each sorted fraction had its genomic DNA isolated and then quantified by UV absorbance on a Nanodrop 2000c. Using the deep immunoSEQ assay, TCR CDR3 regions were amplified from genomic DNA by multiplex PCR. Extracted genomic DNA from each cell subset was spread evenly across all wells of several immunoSEQ 96-well plates, with each plate serving as a replicate. For sorted subsets, around 0.2 ug genomic DNA, equal to about 30,000 T cell genomes, was loaded into each replicate PCR. Purified libraries were measured with a Qubit 3.0 fluorometer, size-checked on a Bioanalyzer 2100, and measured again with the KAPA Library Quantification kit. Each immunoSEQ 96-well plate was sequenced on its own single-read 150-cycle Illumina NextSeq 550 flow cell. For the original study's pipeline: Because the immunoSEQ output included only junctional sequences and no quality scores, the filtering could not be the same as the filtering used for full-length reads. To assign V/J genes and CDR3, sequences were annotated against IMGT germline references using PyIR, a Python wrapper for IgBLAST v1.9. Reads were removed for weak V/J assignments (E-value above 1e-6), missing CDR3, stop codons, out-of-frame junctions, or ambiguous translated residues. V3J clonotypes were defined as sequences sharing the same inferred V gene, J gene, and CDR3 amino acid sequence. To compute the percentage overlap between repertoires, the number of shared unique clonotypes was divided by the size of the smaller repertoire. Repertoire richness was assessed with RTK rarefaction, the Chao1 estimator, and Recon v2.1 estimates of unobserved clonotypes. Generation probabilities for all TCRbeta clonotypes obtained by the gDNA method from a handful of donors were computed using OLGA. Sourced from immuneACCESS, this table was stored by TCRdb with only in-frame sequences that have V and J called. A share of the clones is absent; for the studies checked, an unresolved V gene accounts for under half, and the remainder has no known explanation. That table furnishes V, J and clone size, whereas the DNA furnished D and trimming. The sample profile shows 2 million to 2.5 million clones; approximately 90% of them were found once. Of the sample, more than 0.35% falls within the top ten clones.

The sample taken for sequencing was naive CD4+ T cells from PBMCs. The cell subset or site label for this specimen denotes: CD45RA+ positively selected. In this chain, TRBV28 is recombined with TRBJ1-5; the D gene cannot be named for sure. This TCR was recovered from a man aged 18 to 29 in good health. Some clones in this sample may be carry-over from other donors' samples. The CDR3 protein is CASSLRLSNQPQHF. The nucleotides are TGTGCCAGCAGTCTGAGGCTTAGCAATCAGCCCCAGCATTTT.